Ten or more counts support the clone carrying this T cell receptor beta chain. Trimming left V 7 bases short and J 5 bases short, with 12 bases between. CDR1 is MNHEY, CDR2 SVGAGI, per germline. The length of the CDR3 is 14 residues. Amplification of ligated cDNA took four PCR rounds with SP2 and nested alpha and beta constant primers. Reverse transcription of blood and skin TCR RNA was primed at alpha and beta constant regions. TCRdb re-derived calls from the 5' RACE reads in MiXCR, one entry per CDR3 protein. The table has roughly 30,000 distinct CDR3 sequences, approximately 15% seen once. This sample is part of a study of naive and memory T cell subsets. An oligonucleotide containing a UMI was ligated to the 3' end of TCR cDNA. Input was roughly 1 to 1000 ng of DNase-treated total RNA without cell sorting.

This receptor was identified in a female donor in good health. This chain uses TRBV6-5 with TRBJ1-6; D remains unclear. The CDR3 nucleotides read TGTGCCAGCAAGGAAGGCATTAATAATTCACCCCTCCACTTT. This gives the protein CASKEGINNSPLHF.